A selection of T cell receptor beta chains follows, all from one sample in a study of blood T cell repertoires in COVID-19. Using immunoSEQ multiplex PCR, the repertoire was profiled, and TCRdb retains in-frame clones only, with some absent. The repertoire holds 250,000 to 300,000 clones, with more than 80% as singletons. Sequencing input: PBMCs or T cells enriched from blood (not recorded which). Receptors originate from a woman in her twenties or thirties who had recovered from COVID-19. Both conserved end residues are part of each CDR3. The order of the fields is J gene, V gene, CDR3 protein.

J: TRBJ2-7
V: TRBV11-2
CDR3: CASSLGWANYEQYF

J: TRBJ2-3
V: TRBV20-1
CDR3: CSASRLAGGRTDTQYF

J: TRBJ2-2
V: TRBV3-1/TRBV3-2
CDR3: CASSYRVTGELFF

J: TRBJ1-5
V: TRBV7-2
CDR3: CASSPGGAHNQPQHF

J: TRBJ2-3
V: TRBV28
CDR3: CASTLAGAMDTQYF

J: TRBJ1-1
V: TRBV5-1
CDR3: CASREGQMNTEAFF

J: TRBJ2-7
V: TRBV5-4
CDR3: CASSSDRGSFSEQYF

J: TRBJ1-2
V: TRBV12-3/TRBV12-4
CDR3: CASSLNSNYGYTF

J: TRBJ2-7
V: TRBV18
CDR3: CASSTRTGEQYF

J: TRBJ2-7
V: TRBV4-2
CDR3: CASSLGSGGTGGRAYEQYF

J: TRBJ2-7
V: TRBV18
CDR3: CASSVGTGNSYEQYF

J: TRBJ1-1
V: TRBV9
CDR3: CASSAGQGNTEAFF

J: TRBJ2-7
V: TRBV3-1/TRBV3-2
CDR3: CASSRGTPAYEQYF

J: TRBJ2-2
V: TRBV9
CDR3: CASSFAVTGELFF

J: TRBJ2-7
V: TRBV6-5
CDR3: CASSYTAGTDEQYF

J: TRBJ1-1
V: TRBV30
CDR3: CAWRGQMNTEAFF

J: TRBJ2-3
V: TRBV19
CDR3: CASSISRLAGVVTDTQYF

J: TRBJ1-1
V: TRBV19
CDR3: CASSTLRGLNTEAFF

J: TRBJ2-7
V: TRBV19
CDR3: CASSTSKQGNREQYF

J: TRBJ1-2
V: TRBV12-3/TRBV12-4
CDR3: CASSRTVYGYTF

J: TRBJ1-1
V: TRBV18
CDR3: CATRTGAAEAFF

J: TRBJ2-1
V: TRBV5-4
CDR3: CASSFDRASYNEQFF

J: TRBJ2-1
V: TRBV6-4
CDR3: CASSPEAFYNEQFF

J: TRBJ2-7
V: TRBV6-5
CDR3: CASSYNGQAPYEQYF

J: TRBJ2-7
V: TRBV27
CDR3: CASSFRGPYEQYF

J: TRBJ2-7
V: TRBV6-2/TRBV6-3
CDR3: CASSYKDKRLLDHEQYF

J: TRBJ2-1
V: TRBV19
CDR3: CASSNQGLAGGNREQFF

J: TRBJ1-6
V: TRBV28
CDR3: CASSLGVGNSPLHF

J: TRBJ1-4
V: TRBV5-4
CDR3: CASSPRQGNEKLFF

J: TRBJ1-5
V: TRBV7-2
CDR3: CASSLGRYSNQPQHF

J: TRBJ2-3
V: TRBV4-1
CDR3: CASSQGGGRTDTQYF

J: TRBJ2-1
V: TRBV7-2
CDR3: CASSLAGGRAVDEQFF

J: TRBJ2-3
V: TRBV5-1
CDR3: CASSLNSGRAIDTQYF

J: TRBJ2-1
V: TRBV2
CDR3: CASNRDSHEQFF

J: TRBJ2-1
V: TRBV7-9
CDR3: CASSPKETYYNEQFF

J: TRBJ2-5
V: TRBV4-1
CDR3: CASSQEAGGTLETQYF

J: TRBJ1-6
V: TRBV9
CDR3: CASSEVGGNSPLHF

J: TRBJ2-1
V: TRBV14
CDR3: CASNPGAGAYNEQFF

J: TRBJ2-7
V: TRBV14
CDR3: CASSQVRTSGSEQYF

J: TRBJ2-1
V: TRBV11-3
CDR3: CASSRDRAGEQFF

J: TRBJ2-4
V: TRBV2
CDR3: CASSGGRGRDGNIQYF

J: TRBJ1-1
V: TRBV7-3
CDR3: CASSSLGGAGTEAFF

J: TRBJ2-7
V: TRBV11-2
CDR3: CASSPRLSRGFYEQYF

J: TRBJ1-1
V: TRBV24-1
CDR3: CATSDSATGSGNTEAFF

J: TRBJ1-1
V: TRBV5-1
CDR3: CASSLAPQVSPEAFF

J: TRBJ2-1
V: TRBV2
CDR3: CASNNYNEQFF

J: TRBJ2-1
V: TRBV18
CDR3: CASSRTSASYNEQFF

J: TRBJ2-1
V: TRBV4-3
CDR3: CASSQLTTGNEQFF

J: TRBJ1-2
V: TRBV7-2
CDR3: CASSSTGDGYGYTF

J: TRBJ1-2
V: TRBV27
CDR3: CASSFNTGAGYTF

J: TRBJ1-4
V: TRBV28
CDR3: CASSRGAREKLFF

J: TRBJ1-1
V: TRBV4-3
CDR3: CASSQYQVNTEAFF

J: TRBJ2-1
V: TRBV7-9
CDR3: CASSSGTSGYNEQFF

J: TRBJ2-1
V: TRBV28
CDR3: CASSSALAGSYYNEQFF

J: TRBJ2-7
V: TRBV2
CDR3: CASRDGTSGSYEQYF

J: TRBJ2-5
V: TRBV12-3/TRBV12-4
CDR3: CASSLGRDETQYF

J: TRBJ1-1
V: TRBV30
CDR3: CAWTLPSTGPRPEAFF

J: TRBJ2-7
V: TRBV5-4
CDR3: CASGREYYEQYF